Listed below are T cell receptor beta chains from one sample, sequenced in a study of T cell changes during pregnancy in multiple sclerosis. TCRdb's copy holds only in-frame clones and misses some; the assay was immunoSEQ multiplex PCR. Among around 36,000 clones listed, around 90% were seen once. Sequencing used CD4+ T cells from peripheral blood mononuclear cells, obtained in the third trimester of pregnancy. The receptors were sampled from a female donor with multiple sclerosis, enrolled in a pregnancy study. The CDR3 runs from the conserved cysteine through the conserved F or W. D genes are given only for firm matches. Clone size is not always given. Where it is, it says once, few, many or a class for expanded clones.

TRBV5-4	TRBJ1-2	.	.	CASSLAGDAGYYGYTF	TGTGCCAGCAGCTTGGCGGGGGACGCCGGCTACTATGGCTACACCTTC
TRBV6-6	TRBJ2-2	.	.	CASRDTYTGELFF	TGTGCCAGCCGGGACACCTACACCGGGGAGCTGTTTTTT
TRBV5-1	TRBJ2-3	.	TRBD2	CASSLGTSGITDTQYF	TGCGCCAGCAGCTTGGGAACTAGCGGGATTACAGATACGCAGTATTTT
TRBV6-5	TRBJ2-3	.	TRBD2	CASTLAGPTDTQYF	TGTGCCAGCACATTAGCGGGGCCCACAGATACGCAGTATTTT
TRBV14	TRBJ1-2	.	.	CASNKAPHITSGFYGYTF	TGTGCCAGCAACAAAGCGCCACATATCACAAGTGGCTTCTATGGCTACACCTTC
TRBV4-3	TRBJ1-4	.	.	CASSRIGDEKLFF	TGCGCCAGCAGCCGTATCGGGGATGAAAAACTGTTTTTT
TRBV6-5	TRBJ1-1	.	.	CASSYSSSGGTEAFF	TGTGCCAGCAGTTACTCCTCGTCCGGCGGGACTGAAGCTTTCTTT
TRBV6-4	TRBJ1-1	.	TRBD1	CASSQGAGTEAFF	TGTGCCAGCAGTCAGGGGGCGGGCACTGAAGCTTTCTTT
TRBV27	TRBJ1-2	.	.	CASSFTLQGRYGGYTF	TGTGCCAGCAGTTTTACCCTACAGGGTCGGTACGGAGGCTACACCTTC
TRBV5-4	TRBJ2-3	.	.	CASSRVGSGADTQYF	TGTGCCAGCAGCCGAGTGGGTAGCGGCGCAGATACGCAGTATTTT
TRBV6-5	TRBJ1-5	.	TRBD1	CASSEGQGVLPQHF	TGTGCCAGCAGTGAGGGACAGGGGGTTTTGCCCCAGCATTTT
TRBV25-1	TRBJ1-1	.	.	CASSDVQGRNTEAFF	TGTGCCAGCAGTGATGTACAGGGTCGGAACACTGAAGCTTTCTTT
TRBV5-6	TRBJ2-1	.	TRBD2	CASSLRTSGIYNEQFF	TGTGCCAGCAGCCTCCGGACTAGCGGGATTTACAATGAGCAGTTCTTC
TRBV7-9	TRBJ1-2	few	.	CASSRRRILNYGYTF	TGTGCCAGCAGCCGACGGAGGATTCTTAACTATGGCTACACCTTC
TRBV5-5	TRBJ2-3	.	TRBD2	CASSSTLGLAGVQDTQYF	TGTGCCAGCAGCTCCACCCTGGGACTAGCGGGAGTTCAAGATACGCAGTATTTT
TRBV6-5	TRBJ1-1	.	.	CASSLVGGQTNTEAFF	TGTGCCAGCAGTTTAGTGGGGGGGCAGACGAACACTGAAGCTTTCTTT
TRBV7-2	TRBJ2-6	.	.	CASSMETAGANVLTF	TGTGCCAGCAGCATGGAGACAGCCGGGGCCAACGTCCTGACTTTC
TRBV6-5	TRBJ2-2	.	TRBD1	CASRRTGGTGELFF	TGTGCCAGCAGGCGGACAGGGGGCACCGGGGAGCTGTTTTTT
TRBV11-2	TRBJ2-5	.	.	CASSFYLNLAKETQYF	TGTGCCAGCAGCTTCTACCTGAATCTAGCGAAAGAGACCCAGTACTTC
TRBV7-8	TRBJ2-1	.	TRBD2	CASSFISLAGPYNEQFF	TGTGCCAGCAGCTTTATATCACTAGCGGGACCCTACAATGAGCAGTTCTTC
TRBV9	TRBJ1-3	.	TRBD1	CASSVGTGGRTGNTIYF	TGTGCCAGCAGCGTCGGGACAGGGGGAAGGACTGGAAACACCATATATTTT
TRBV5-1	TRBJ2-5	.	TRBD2	CASTILPGGETQYF	TGCGCCAGCACTATCCTCCCCGGGGGGGAGACCCAGTACTTC
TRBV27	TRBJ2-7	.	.	CASSLSGPSYEQYF	TGTGCCAGCAGTTTGTCAGGGCCCTCCTACGAGCAGTACTTC
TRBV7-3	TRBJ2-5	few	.	CASSLGTKETQYF	TGTGCCAGCAGCTTAGGGACAAAAGAGACCCAGTACTTC
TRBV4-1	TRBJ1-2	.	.	CASSQDPQVPLYGYTF	TGCGCCAGCAGCCAAGATCCCCAGGTCCCCCTCTATGGCTACACCTTC
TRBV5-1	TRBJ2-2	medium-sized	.	CASRSGGESTGELFF	TGCGCCAGCAGGTCTGGCGGGGAGAGCACTGGGGAGCTGTTTTTT
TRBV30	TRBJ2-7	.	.	CAWSVRGAISYEQYF	TGTGCCTGGAGTGTACGGGGGGCGATCTCCTACGAGCAGTACTTC
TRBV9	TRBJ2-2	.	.	CASSVGSAANTGELFF	TGTGCCAGCAGCGTAGGGTCAGCGGCGAACACCGGGGAGCTGTTTTTT
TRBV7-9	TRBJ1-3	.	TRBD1	CASSVTGGPGNTIYF	TGTGCCAGCAGCGTAACAGGGGGCCCTGGAAACACCATATATTTT
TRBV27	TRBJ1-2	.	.	CASSSFRFGRGYTF	TGTGCCAGCAGTTCCTTCCGTTTCGGGAGGGGCTACACCTTC
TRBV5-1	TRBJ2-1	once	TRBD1	CASSLGQGGEQFF	TGCGCCAGCAGCTTGGGACAGGGGGGTGAGCAGTTCTTC
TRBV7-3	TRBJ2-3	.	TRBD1	CASSTGQGITSTDTQYF	TGTGCCAGCAGCACGGGACAGGGGATAACTAGCACAGATACGCAGTATTTT
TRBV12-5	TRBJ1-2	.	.	CASGLGGREGYTF	TGTGCTAGTGGTTTGGGAGGGCGGGAGGGCTACACCTTC
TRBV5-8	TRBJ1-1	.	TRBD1	CASSLVGRTGVNIGEAFF	TGTGCCAGCAGCTTGGTTGGGCGGACAGGGGTTAATATTGGTGAAGCTTTCTTT
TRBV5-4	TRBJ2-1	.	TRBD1	CASSIPQGAGNEQFF	TGTGCCAGCAGCATCCCACAGGGGGCAGGTAATGAGCAGTTCTTC
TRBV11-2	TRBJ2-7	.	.	CASSPRGYEQYF	TGTGCCAGCAGCCCAAGGGGATACGAGCAGTACTTC
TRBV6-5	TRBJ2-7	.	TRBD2	CASSLGTSGIYEQYF	TGTGCCAGCAGTTTGGGGACTAGCGGGATATACGAGCAGTACTTC
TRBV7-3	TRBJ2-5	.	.	CASSSRVQETQYF	TGTGCCAGCAGCTCCAGGGTCCAGGAGACCCAGTACTTC
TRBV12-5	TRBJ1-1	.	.	CASGPRQAANTEAFF	TGTGCTAGTGGTCCGCGACAGGCTGCGAACACTGAAGCTTTCTTT
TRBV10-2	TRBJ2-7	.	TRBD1	CASTGTGFSYEQYF	TGCGCCAGCACCGGGACAGGCTTCTCCTACGAGCAGTACTTC
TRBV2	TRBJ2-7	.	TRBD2	CASSATSAMSYEQYF	TGTGCCAGCAGCGCGACTAGCGCCATGTCCTACGAGCAGTACTTC
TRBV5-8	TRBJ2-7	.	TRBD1	CASRRTGVYEQYF	TGTGCCAGCAGGAGGACAGGGGTTTACGAGCAGTACTTC
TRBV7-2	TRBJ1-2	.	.	CASSLGKAVNYGYTF	TGTGCCAGCAGCTTAGGGAAGGCGGTTAACTATGGCTACACCTTC
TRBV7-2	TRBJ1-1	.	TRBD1	CASSPRQGKTEAFF	TGTGCCAGCAGCCCCCGACAGGGGAAGACTGAAGCTTTCTTT
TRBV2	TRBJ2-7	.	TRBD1	CASRTMGRGSEQYF	TGTGCCAGCAGGACGATGGGCAGGGGGAGTGAGCAGTACTTC
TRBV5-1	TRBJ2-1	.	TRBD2	CASSSGTSGREEQFF	TGCGCCAGCAGCTCCGGGACTAGCGGGAGGGAAGAGCAGTTCTTC
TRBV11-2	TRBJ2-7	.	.	CASSLDLGAGYSSSYEQYF	TGTGCCAGCAGCTTAGATCTTGGGGCAGGGTACTCGAGCTCCTACGAGCAGTACTTC
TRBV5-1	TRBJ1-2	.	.	CASSFGAAYGYTF	TGCGCCAGCAGCTTCGGCGCGGCGTATGGCTACACCTTC
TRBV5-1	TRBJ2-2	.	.	CASGTADNTGELFF	TGCGCCAGCGGAACAGCCGACAACACCGGGGAGCTGTTTTTT
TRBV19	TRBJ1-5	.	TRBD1	CASSIFGQGGQPQHF	TGTGCCAGTAGTATTTTCGGACAGGGGGGTCAGCCCCAGCATTTT
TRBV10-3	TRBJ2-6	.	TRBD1	CAISGRQGAHSGANVLTF	TGTGCCATCAGTGGGAGACAGGGGGCTCACTCTGGGGCCAACGTCCTGACTTTC
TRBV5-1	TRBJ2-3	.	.	CASSLGRDNTQYF	TGCGCCAGCAGCTTGGGGAGGGATAATACGCAGTATTTT
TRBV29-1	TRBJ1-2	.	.	CSVPAIGDGYTF	TGCAGCGTTCCCGCGATAGGGGATGGCTACACCTTC
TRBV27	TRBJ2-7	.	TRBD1	CASGRDRGSSYEQYF	TGTGCCAGCGGGAGGGACAGGGGGAGCTCCTACGAGCAGTACTTC
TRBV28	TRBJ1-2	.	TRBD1	CASSSSGQGGYGYTF	TGTGCCAGCAGTTCCTCCGGACAGGGCGGCTATGGCTACACCTTC